Listed below are T cell receptor beta chains from one sample, sequenced in a study of T cell responses to AZD1222 COVID-19 vaccine. Measured with immunoSEQ multiplex PCR; TCRdb has only the in-frame clones, and not every one. The sample has under 150,000 clones; roughly 90% are singletons. Sequences were derived from peripheral blood, sampled on day 0 of AZD1222 vaccination. These receptors came from an adult in good health. CDR3s leave out the opening cysteine and the closing phenylalanine or tryptophan. D genes are given only for firm matches. Part of the rows lack a size; the others show once, few, many or a class for expanded clones.

>TRBV11-1|NA|NA|TRBJ2-7
ASSLVSPYEQY
>TRBV27|NA|NA|TRBJ1-5
ASSFPGEPQH
>TRBV5-8|NA|NA|TRBJ2-3
ASSLRVSTDTQY
>TRBV5-4|TRBD1|once|TRBJ1-2
ASSARGANYGYT
>TRBV30|TRBD2|NA|TRBJ2-7
AWLGRGPYEQY
>TRBV9|TRBD2|NA|TRBJ2-5
ASSVATLAGGQETQY
>TRBV19|NA|NA|TRBJ1-1
ASRGSTSFTMNTEAF
>TRBV7-8|NA|NA|TRBJ1-5
ASSLAPIELSNQPQH
>TRBV19|TRBD2|NA|TRBJ2-1
ASSIGTSGFSYNEQF
>TRBV6-5|NA|NA|TRBJ1-1
ASLGHKNTEAF
>TRBV5-1|NA|NA|TRBJ1-2
ASSLDRAYGYT
>TRBV9|NA|NA|TRBJ1-1
ASSVGPRPSRDTEAF
>TRBV20-1|NA|NA|TRBJ2-1
SASMGTNEQF
>TRBV6-5|NA|NA|TRBJ1-5
ASSRGNQPQH
>TRBV4-3|TRBD1|NA|TRBJ2-5
ASSRDRFGETQY
>TRBV5-1|NA|NA|TRBJ2-5
ASSLGPAGEIETQY
>TRBV5-4|NA|NA|TRBJ1-2
ASSFDRRTGYT
>TRBV10-3|NA|NA|TRBJ1-5
AISESPDSNQPQH
>TRBV10-3|TRBD2|NA|TRBJ2-2
AISEGLAGGNTGELF
>TRBV28|NA|NA|TRBJ2-7
ASSLISGHYEQY
>TRBV7-2|NA|NA|TRBJ2-3
ASSSPPGLGGGTDTQY
>TRBV25-1|NA|NA|TRBJ1-5
ASSAGVGSNQPQH
>TRBV6-5|NA|NA|TRBJ1-3
ASRRDSGNTIY
>TRBV6-4|NA|NA|TRBJ1-1
ASSDSGGGSTEAF
>TRBV7-9|TRBD1|few|TRBJ1-5
ASSSTGVGQPQH
>TRBV14|TRBD1|NA|TRBJ1-2
ASSFSRRTGAFGYT
>TRBV19|NA|NA|TRBJ2-2
ASTYRHDTYTGELF
>TRBV4-3|NA|NA|TRBJ1-1
ASSQDQLPEWTNTEAF
>TRBV19|NA|NA|TRBJ1-4
ASTTDATNEKLF
>TRBV6-2/TRBV6-3|NA|NA|TRBJ1-5
ASSRKGNQPQH
>TRBV6-1|TRBD2|NA|TRBJ2-5
ASSDPAGGLIQETQY
>TRBV7-3|NA|NA|TRBJ1-5
ASSTAGRNQPQH
>TRBV4-3|NA|NA|TRBJ2-2
ASSQDGGPAGLDTGELF
>TRBV7-7|TRBD2|once|TRBJ2-2
ASSSPGLENTGELF
>TRBV3-1/TRBV3-2|NA|NA|TRBJ1-1
ASSQTGNTEAF
>TRBV5-6|NA|NA|TRBJ1-2
ASRGFYGYT
>TRBV5-6|NA|NA|TRBJ1-5
ASSRGLDNQPQH
>TRBV6-5|TRBD1|NA|TRBJ2-7
ASRTTGGSYEQY
>TRBV3-1/TRBV3-2|NA|NA|TRBJ1-4
ASSLSAERGKLF